The T cell receptor beta chain under discussion was sequenced for a study of blood T cell repertoires in COVID-19 (dated by TCRdb to 2020 to 2021). For the study in its entirety: Collaborator samples came from the United States, Italy and Spain and covered acute and convalescent phases of COVID-19. The prospective study material was composed of cDNA or gDNA derived from T cells, B-cell-depleted T cells, or PBMCs. Subjects who had been exposed to COVID-19, were actively infected with it, or had recovered from it provided the deeply sampled blood TCRbeta repertoires that made up the dataset. The repertoires were released in a freely available public database intended as a resource for research on the immune response to SARS-CoV-2. The samples were drawn from the first 160 participants of the ongoing ImmuneRACE study and from 1,254 subjects provided by 6 global collaborators. A de-identified subject ID, COVID-19 status, age in years and sex were almost always included in the sample metadata. Where available, HLA class I and class II types were taken from metadata supplied by the sample provider and were not determined by assay-based typing. The study at large found these results: Clinical and demographic metadata were provided uncurated, with the amount varying by source and participant.

Enrolling through a virtual design, the prospective study's participants ranged in age from about 18 to 89 years and lived across approximately 25 United States geographic areas. In the prospective study, cohorts were assigned on the basis of participant-reported clinical history obtained from a screening survey and a study questionnaire. For ImmuneRACE Cohort 3, a participant was defined as recovered based on two consecutive negative NP/OP PCR tests, clearance by a healthcare professional, or resolution of symptoms. Mobile phlebotomists in the prospective study collected whole blood, serum and a nasopharyngeal or oropharyngeal swab from every participant. Additional blood draws and questionnaires over an approximately 2-month period could optionally be provided by prospective study participants. Blood samples from the prospective study were shipped frozen or at room temperature prior to DNA extraction.

The immunoSEQ Assay, a bias-controlled multiplex PCR, was used to amplify TCRbeta CDR3 regions from genomic DNA. The paper's data handling went like this. The number of nucleated cells in each sample was estimated by amplification of reference gene primers within the assay. To quantify the absolute abundance of each unique TCRbeta CDR3 rearrangement, sequence reads were collapsed and filtered. Productive Simpson clonality was computed per sample as the square root of Simpson's diversity index over productive rearrangements. Not all clones reach the TCRdb copy of this immuneACCESS table, which keeps in-frame sequences only. Checked studies attribute under half of the gap to unresolved V genes and leave the rest unexplained. V, J and clone size were drawn from that table, and D and trimming were deduced from the DNA. Present in this sample are about 250,000 clones, about 87% of which were seen just once. Approximately 3% of the sample rests with the top ten.

Of note for this clone: It lacks a known antigen. Base qualities were left out, and no much larger clone turns up one base away.

This TCR was recovered from a woman in her 50s who had recovered from COVID-19. The sample comprised PBMCs or T cells enriched from blood (not recorded which).

In nucleotides, the sequence is TGCGCCAGCAGCTTGACACTAGCGGTCTCCTACGAGCAGTACTTC. Its amino acids are CASSLTLAVSYEQYF. The chain joins TRBV5-1 to TRBJ2-7, with 8 bases matching TRBD2. Looking up the germline V gene yields CDR1 SGHRS and CDR2 YFSETQ. Clipping removes 1 base from V and 0 bases from J, with 3 as the unmatched junction base count. From its cysteine to its phenylalanine, the CDR3 spans 15 amino acids. Only the CDR3 DNA stays, 45 bases, in frame from base 1. The CDR3, completed at both ends by the reference TRBV5-1 and TRBJ2-7 genes, gives the full variable domain KAGVTQTPRYLIKTRGQQVTLSCSPISGHRSVSWYQQTPGQGLQFLFEYFSETQRNKGNFPGRFSGRQFSNSRSEMNVSTLELGDSALYLCASSLTLAVSYEQYFGPGTRLTVT.